Below, 29 T cell receptor beta chains from the same sample are listed, as sequenced in a study of PD-1 blockade in classical Hodgkin lymphoma. Sequencing was performed with immunoSEQ multiplex PCR; in TCRdb, only in-frame clones are kept and a portion is missing. Of roughly 100,000 clones listed, more than 70% are singletons. Stated time point: cycle 4 day 1 (C4D1), after less than 7 weeks of nivolumab. With no exception, relapse followed autologous stem cell transplantation in all patients, and brentuximab vedotin exposure varied. The source was peripheral blood mononuclear cells (PBMCs), collected before the fourth cycle of nivolumab. Receptors originate from a human donor with classical Hodgkin lymphoma.

For this clone: Germline and junction disagree at one end, which may indicate a read error. The CDR3 spells CASSPPGGEVILF. In nucleotides, the CDR3 is TGTGCCAGCAGCCCCCCGGGGGGCGAGGTTATTCTCTTT. V is TRBV11-2 and J is TRBJ1-1; the D gene is possibly TRBD1 (6 bases). The length of the CDR3 is 13 residues. CDR1 and CDR2 (germline): SGHAT, FQNNGV.

The chain uses TRBV14 and TRBJ2-5; 9 positions agree with TRBD1. CDR1 and CDR2 (germline): SGHDN, FVKESK. This CDR3 region has 18 residues. With 4 bases clipped from V and 7 bases from J, the junction kept 19 bases outside the gene matches. CDR3 amino acids: CASSPRPGQGPLGRTQYF. CDR3 coding DNA: TGTGCCAGCAGCCCACGTCCGGGACAGGGACCGCTCGGGAGGACCCAGTACTTC.

The CDR3 DNA reads as TGTGCCAGCAGCCAAGTTGGGGCAGGGGTCTCCTACGAGCAGTACTTC. Translating gives CASSQVGAGVSYEQYF. This chain connects TRBV14 to TRBJ2-7, with a weak D call TRBD1 (6 bases). This CDR3 contains 16 residues. Trimming shortened V by 1 base and J by 0 bases, and 13 bases separated the two germline ends. The germline CDR1 and CDR2 sequences are SGHDN and FVKESK.

The V call is TRBV19, the J call TRBJ1-2; 9 bases align to TRBD1. After removal of 1 base from V and 6 bases from J, the junction contained 9 bases not matched to a gene. Germline V gene sequence: CDR1 LNHDA, CDR2 SQIVND (reference sequence). The CDR3 length is 16 residues. The CDR3 DNA reads as TGTGCCAGTAGTATAGCGAAACAGGGGGCGCATAATGGCTACACCTTC. This codes for CASSIAKQGAHNGYTF.

CDR3 DNA sequence: TGCGCCAGCAGCCAAACCCATCATAACAGAATCTACGAGCAGTACTTC. Translating it yields CASSQTHHNRIYEQYF. This rearrangement joins TRBV4-3 to TRBJ2-7; D gene unclear. The length of the CDR3 is 16 residues. Germline CDR1 and CDR2: LGHNA and YSLEER. The V end was cut by 2 bases, the J end by 3 bases, with 17 bases between.

The genes are TRBV5-4 and TRBJ2-5; D assignment may be TRBD1 or TRBD2 (7 bases each). Looked up from germline, CDR1 is SGHNT and CDR2 is YYREEE (reference sequence). V dropped 4 bases and J dropped 4 bases, with 17 bases sitting between them. The CDR3 length is 15 residues. This chain's CDR3 is CASSVAGAGGETQYF. The CDR3 DNA follows: TGTGCCAGCAGCGTGGCGGGGGCAGGGGGAGAGACCCAGTACTTC.

This clone was recorded once. The genes are TRBV6-5 and TRBJ2-7; 9 bases are shared with TRBD1. V gave up 6 bases and J gave up 6 bases; unmatched junction bases: 12. The CDR3 extends over 15 amino acids. Germline V gives CDR1 MNHEY, CDR2 SVGAGI. The CDR3 DNA sequence: TGTGCCAGCAGCACTCCGACAGGGGGTCATCGCGAGCAGTACTTC. Its protein product is CASSTPTGGHREQYF.

The chain uses TRBV28 and TRBJ1-5; 8 nucleotides match TRBD1. The CDR3 is 15 amino acids. Germline CDR1 MDHEN, CDR2 SYDVKM. Germline trimming cut 1 base from V and 7 bases from J; bases unmatched to any gene: 6. As DNA, the CDR3 is TGTGCCAGCAGTTTATTACAGGGGGGAGGGCAGCCCCAGCATTTT. It is translated as CASSLLQGGGQPQHF.

The chain recombines TRBV29-1 with TRBJ1-2; tentative D call: TRBD1 (6 bases). Germline loops: CDR1 SQVTM, CDR2 ANQGSEA. This CDR3 contains 15 residues. V lost 1 base to trimming and J lost 6 bases, with 18 bases between them. CDR3 amino acids: CSVEADSGGTNGYTF. The DNA for the CDR3 is TGCAGCGTTGAAGCAGACAGTGGGGGCACCAATGGCTACACCTTC.

The rearrangement links TRBV13 to TRBJ2-3, with D hard to call. Trimming took off 1 base at V and 0 bases at J, with 5 bases between the two ends. The CDR3 loop spans 14 amino acids. The germline CDR1 and CDR2 sequences are PRHDT and FYEKMQ (reference sequence). CDR3 nucleotides: TGTGCCAGCAGCTTAGCGTCCAGCACAGATACGCAGTATTTT. Translated: CASSLASSTDTQYF.

The chain is built from TRBV18 and TRBJ2-5; 12 bases agree with TRBD2. The CDR3 is made up of 15 amino acids. J was trimmed by 7 bases and V by 3 bases; bases with no gene match: 6. The germline V gene has CDR1 KGHSH and CDR2 LQKENI. In DNA, the CDR3 is TGTGCCAGCTCACCTGCGACTAGCGGGAGAGGGACCCAGTACTTC. This codes for CASSPATSGRGTQYF. The full variable domain, in which reference TRBV18 and TRBJ2-5 provide the parts outside the CDR3, is NAGVMQNPRHLVRRRGQEARLRCSPMKGHSHVYWYRQLPEEGLKFMVYLQKENIIDESGMPKERFSAEFPKEGPSILRIQQVVRGDSAAYFCASSPATSGRGTQYFGPGTRLLVL.

This clone was counted a few times. The gene calls are TRBV7-9 and TRBJ2-2; D tentatively fits TRBD1 or TRBD2 (5 bases each). Trimming left V 1 base short and J 7 bases short, with 13 bases between. From germline, CDR1 is SEHNR and CDR2 FQNEAQ (reference sequence). This CDR3 has 15 amino acids. The CDR3 loop reads CASSLDEGLFGELFF. CDR3 nucleotides: TGTGCCAGCAGCTTAGATGAGGGGCTTTTCGGGGAGCTGTTTTTT.

The rearrangement uses TRBV4-1 and TRBJ2-5; D not certain. V was shortened by 1 base and J by 1 base, with 4 bases between the two germline ends. The CDR3 has 13 amino acids. The germline CDR1 and CDR2 sequences are MGHRA and YSYEKL. CDR3 nucleotides: TGCGCCAGCAGCCAAGCTCTCCAAGAGACCCAGTACTTC. Protein sequence: CASSQALQETQYF.

The V and J genes are TRBV10-2 and TRBJ1-1, with D perhaps TRBD1 (5 bases). V was pared by 2 bases and J by 1 base, with 14 bases between. Germline loops: CDR1 WSHSY, CDR2 SAAADI. The CDR3 is 16 residues long. CDR3 loop: CASSEPRGTANTEAFF. The DNA for the CDR3 is TGCGCCAGCAGTGAGCCTCGAGGGACGGCGAACACTGAAGCTTTCTTT.

The chain combines TRBV4-1 with TRBJ2-1; 8 bases are shared with TRBD2. Germline V gene data show CDR1 as MGHRA and CDR2 as YSYEKL. After removal of 0 bases from V and 7 bases from J, the junction contained 20 bases not matched to a gene. The CDR3 totals 20 residues. CDR3 region: CASSQDRLDAVAGTRNEQFF. The CDR3 DNA reads as TGCGCCAGCAGCCAAGATCGGCTAGATGCGGTAGCGGGGACTCGAAATGAGCAGTTCTTC.

The chain has TRBV4-1 and TRBJ2-7, with D maybe TRBD2 (5 bases). V was clipped by 5 bases and J by 3 bases, with 14 bases between them. This CDR3 comprises 14 residues. Germline CDR1 MGHRA, CDR2 YSYEKL. The CDR3 is CASSSPGENYEQYF. The DNA of the CDR3 is TGCGCCAGCAGCTCGCCCGGGGAGAACTACGAGCAGTACTTC.

The chain recombines TRBV2 with TRBJ1-3; no reliable D call. V lost 6 bases to trimming and J lost 1 base, with 22 bases between them. CDR1 SNHLY and CDR2 FYNNEI come from the germline V gene. The CDR3 has 18 amino acids. The CDR3 sequence is CASRVRRIVLSSGNTIYF. The DNA for the CDR3 is TGTGCCAGCAGGGTAAGGAGGATCGTCCTTTCGTCTGGAAACACCATATATTTT.

The chain joins TRBV11-2 to TRBJ1-1; unclear D gene. CDR1 and CDR2 from the germline V gene are SGHAT and FQNNGV. Trimming stripped 5 bases from V and 3 bases from J, with 19 bases between. The CDR3 runs to 16 residues. The CDR3 protein is CASSPRGGQEYTEAFF. For the CDR3, the DNA is TGTGCCAGCAGCCCTAGAGGAGGGCAGGAATACACTGAAGCTTTCTTT.

On this clone itself: At one of its ends the junction is not consistent with the germline gene, which may arise from a read error. The chain carries TRBV4-2 and TRBJ2-4, with TRBD1 identical over 7 bases. Germline loops: CDR1 LGHNA, CDR2 YNFKEQ. The CDR3 covers 15 residues. The CDR3 nucleotides are TGTGCCAGCAGCCAAGACTCGACTTTACAGGGGCGAGGGCACTTC. This gives the protein CASSQDSTLQGRGHF.

The rearrangement uses TRBV2 and TRBJ1-1; no definite D call. Germline V CDR1 and CDR2: SNHLY, FYNNEI. The CDR3 covers 13 residues. Deletions cut 4 bases from V and 3 bases from J, with 9 bases between. This chain's CDR3 is CASSGRGYTEAFF. The CDR3 region has the DNA TGTGCCAGCAGTGGGCGAGGGTACACTGAAGCTTTCTTT. Full variable domain (remainder filled in from reference TRBV2 and TRBJ1-1): EPEVTQTPSHQVTQMGQEVILRCVPISNHLYFYWYRQILGQKVEFLVSFYNNEISEKSEIFDDQFSVERPDGSNFTLKIRSTKLEDSAMYFCASSGRGYTEAFFGQGTRLTVV.

The chain links TRBV27 to TRBJ2-1; unclear D gene. This CDR3 has 14 residues. V gave up 3 bases and J gave up 0 bases, with 6 bases separating them. The germline V gene encodes CDR1 MNHEY and CDR2 SMNVEV (reference sequence). Written as DNA, the CDR3 is TGTGCCAGCAGTTTGGGTTTCTCCTACAATGAGCAGTTCTTC. Encoded protein: CASSLGFSYNEQFF.

V is TRBV28 and J is TRBJ2-7; D unresolved. The germline V gene encodes CDR1 MDHEN and CDR2 SYDVKM. The V end was cut by 7 bases, the J end by 2 bases, with 15 bases between. The CDR3 consists of 14 residues. The CDR3 sequence is CASTRPVSPYEQYF. The CDR3 nucleotides read TGTGCCAGCACCCGACCGGTGTCCCCCTACGAGCAGTACTTC.

The chain carries TRBV2 and TRBJ2-1; 12 bases line up with TRBD2. Per the germline V gene, CDR1 is SNHLY and CDR2 is FYNNEI. The junction had 6 bases not matched to a gene; V was cut back by 3 bases and J by 9 bases. This CDR3 region has 15 residues. CDR3 loop: CASSELAGGPGEQFF. In DNA, the CDR3 is TGTGCCAGCAGTGAGCTAGCGGGAGGGCCAGGTGAGCAGTTCTTC.

The table lists this clone with a count of one. This chain links TRBV28 with TRBJ2-6; D remains ambiguous. CDR1 and CDR2 (germline): MDHEN, SYDVKM. The CDR3 is 14 amino acids. V gave up 7 bases and J gave up 0 bases, with 7 bases separating them. CDR3 nucleotide sequence: TGTGCCAGCAACCAAGGCTCTGGGGCCAACGTCCTGACTTTC. It encodes CASNQGSGANVLTF. Together with reference TRBV28 and TRBJ2-6, the CDR3 gives the full variable domain: DVKVTQSSRYLVKRTGEKVFLECVQDMDHENMFWYRQDPGLGLRLIYFSYDVKMKEKGDIPEGYSVSREKKERFSLILESASTNQTSMYLCASNQGSGANVLTFGAGSRLTVL.

This clone has a count of ten or more. The same CDR3 also results from other DNA sequences found in this sample. The genes are TRBV7-9 and TRBJ1-1; possibly TRBD1 for D (5 bases). The germline V gene has CDR1 SEHNR and CDR2 FQNEAQ (reference sequence). Between the trimmed V and J ends, which lost 5 bases and 3 bases, there was a span of 10 bases. The CDR3 totals 13 residues. For the CDR3, the DNA is TGTGCCAGCAGCCTAAGAGGGGACACTGAAGCTTTCTTT. Protein product: CASSLRGDTEAFF.

The chain couples TRBV23-1 to TRBJ2-1; no firm D call. TRBV23-1 is sorted into the ORF group, with uncertain function. CDR3 length equals 17 residues. Trimming took 0 bases from V and 2 from J, leaving 14 bases between them. The CDR3 loop reads CASSQSDPEDPYNEQFF. The CDR3 coding sequence is TGCGCCAGCAGTCAATCGGACCCCGAGGACCCCTACAATGAGCAGTTCTTC.

V is TRBV5-1 and J is TRBJ2-7; no firm D call. The CDR3 is 15 residues long. CDR1 and CDR2 from the germline V gene are SGHRS and YFSETQ. The germline V and J ends were trimmed by 1 base and 1 base, with 12 bases remaining between them. Here the CDR3 reads CASSLTGSTSYEQYF. The CDR3 DNA sequence: TGCGCCAGCAGCTTGACGGGCTCGACGTCCTACGAGCAGTACTTC.

Only one count was recorded for this clone. This rearrangement joins TRBV7-2 to TRBJ1-5, with a weak D call TRBD1 (6 bases). CDR3 length equals 14 residues. The germline gives CDR1 SGHTA, CDR2 FQGNSA. V gave up 5 bases and J gave up 2 bases, with 10 bases separating them. CDR3 nucleotide sequence: TGTGCCAGCAGCCGACGGACAGGCAATCAGCCCCAGCATTTT. Protein sequence: CASSRRTGNQPQHF.

This sequence joins TRBV28 and TRBJ2-1, with D perhaps TRBD1 (5 bases). Germline-derived CDR1 and CDR2 are MDHEN and SYDVKM. Trimming took off 4 bases at V and 4 bases at J, with 17 bases between the two ends. This CDR3 is 16 amino acids long. Written as DNA, the CDR3 is TGTGCCAGCAGTTCCCCGGTAGGGGTCGCATACAATGAGCAGTTCTTC. Translated, it gives CASSSPVGVAYNEQFF.